One sample yielded the 25 T cell receptor beta chains listed below, sequenced in a study of T cell responses to AZD1222 COVID-19 vaccine. Repertoires were generated with immunoSEQ multiplex PCR, while TCRdb's copy carries only in-frame clones and drops some. Of 100,000 to 150,000 clones listed, about 92% were seen once; the top ten hold about 4.3%. Source: peripheral blood, taken on day 0 of MenACWY control vaccination. Receptors were obtained from an adult in good health.

The table lists this clone with a few counts. V gene TRBV11-2 combines with J gene TRBJ2-2; either TRBD1 or TRBD2 may fit D (5 bases each). Trimming took 5 bases from V and 0 from J, leaving 16 bases between them. The CDR3 spans 17 residues. Germline assignment: CDR1 SGHAT and CDR2 FQNNGV. This chain's CDR3 is CASSARLGVPNTGELFF. The CDR3 DNA is TGTGCCAGCAGCGCTCGTTTGGGGGTCCCGAACACCGGGGAGCTGTTTTTT.

The V and J genes are TRBV5-1 and TRBJ2-7; D may be TRBD1 (7 bases). There are 16 residues in the CDR3. Trimming cost V 4 bases and J 2 bases, with 19 bases left between them. Germline V gene data show CDR1 as SGHRS and CDR2 as YFSETQ. The CDR3 loop is CASSRRDSDYTYEQYF. CDR3 coding DNA: TGCGCCAGCAGCCGGCGGGACAGCGATTACACCTACGAGCAGTACTTC.

This chain links TRBV4-1 with TRBJ1-2, with TRBD1 as a possible D gene (5 bases). Deletions cut 5 bases from V and 4 bases from J, with 17 bases between. The CDR3 contains 15 residues. Germline values: CDR1 MGHRA, CDR2 YSYEKL. CDR3 in amino acids: CASSIRDSWAYGYTF. CDR3 DNA: TGCGCCAGCAGCATTCGGGACTCCTGGGCCTATGGCTACACCTTC.

CDR3 sequence (DNA): TGCAGTGCCAATCCATACAATGAGCAGTTCTTC. Its protein is CSANPYNEQFF. This chain links TRBV20-1 with TRBJ2-1; no clear D gene. This CDR3 is 11 amino acids long. V lost 6 bases and J 4 bases, leaving 7 bases between the germline ends. CDR1 and CDR2 from the germline V gene are DFQATT and SNEGSKA (reference sequence).

This chain joins TRBV27 and TRBJ2-2, with 8 bases matching TRBD1. Per the germline V gene, CDR1 is MNHEY and CDR2 is SMNVEV (reference sequence). V was pared by 4 bases and J by 0 bases, with 4 bases of the junction left unmatched. This CDR3 has 16 amino acids. This CDR3 is CASSSGQGSNTGELFF. CDR3 nucleotide sequence: TGTGCCAGCAGTTCCGGACAGGGATCGAACACCGGGGAGCTGTTTTTT.

The rearrangement uses TRBV27 and TRBJ1-5; a weak D match, TRBD1 (6 bases). The CDR3 consists of 20 residues. The ends were cut back, 6 bases at V and 5 bases at J, with 32 bases in the middle. Germline V gene sequence: CDR1 MNHEY, CDR2 SMNVEV (reference sequence). The CDR3 DNA sequence: TGTGCCAGCAGCAGCGGACGGACAGCCGGGGGCCGGGGAATAGATCAGCCCCAGCATTTT. Translated, it gives CASSSGRTAGGRGIDQPQHF.

The chain is built from TRBV30 and TRBJ1-6; unclear D gene. This CDR3 spans 12 amino acids. Germline V gene data show CDR1 as GTSNPN and CDR2 as SVGIG (reference sequence). The ends were cut back, 7 bases at V and 3 bases at J, with 7 bases in the middle. The CDR3 nucleotides read TGTGCCTCCCGGATCTATAATTCACCCCTCCACTTT. Its translation is CASRIYNSPLHF.

The chain couples TRBV12-1 to TRBJ1-1; the DNA was not compared with TRBD1, the D call given in the table. TRBV12-1 constitutes a pseudogene. The CDR3 consists of 14 residues. This CDR3 is CASSFQGKHTEAFF. The CDR3 DNA follows: TGTGCCAGCAGCTTTCAGGGGAAACACACTGAAGCTTTCTTT.

This chain uses TRBV6-5 with TRBJ1-1, with D hard to call. The CDR3 spans 15 residues. The V end was cut by 0 bases, the J end by 0 bases, with 8 bases between. The germline gives CDR1 MNHEY, CDR2 SVGAGI. This CDR3 is CASSYSRDMNTEAFF. The DNA of the CDR3 is TGTGCCAGCAGTTACTCCAGAGACATGAACACTGAAGCTTTCTTT.

The V call is TRBV27, the J call TRBJ1-6; possibly TRBD1 for D (5 bases). With 3 bases removed from V and 10 bases from J, the gap between germline ends came to 7 bases. CDR3 length: 12 amino acids. CDR1 and CDR2 from the germline V gene are MNHEY and SMNVEV (reference sequence). The CDR3 nucleotides are TGTGCCAGCAGTTTCGGGGGATCACCCCTCCACTTT. It specifies CASSFGGSPLHF.

This clone was detected once. The rearrangement uses TRBV5-1 and TRBJ1-2; no clear D. The V and J ends lost 0 bases and 10 bases respectively, with 7 bases between them. Germline V lookup: CDR1 SGHRS, CDR2 YFSETQ. The CDR3 covers 11 residues. The CDR3 DNA follows: TGCGCCAGCAGCTTGGGGTCGTACTACACCTTC. Translating it yields CASSLGSYYTF.

The gene calls are TRBV27 and TRBJ2-5; D is tentatively TRBD1 or TRBD2 (7 bases each). The CDR3 is 13 amino acids. The V gene's germline CDR1 is MNHEY and CDR2 SMNVEV (reference sequence). Trimming cost V 6 bases and J 5 bases, with 13 bases left between them. Here the CDR3 DNA reads TGTGCCAGCAGAGTTCAGGGGGGGGAGACCCAGTACTTC. The encoded protein is CASRVQGGETQYF.

The V gene is TRBV25-1, the J gene TRBJ1-4; 7 nucleotides align to TRBD1. The CDR3 contains 16 residues. V shed 1 base, J shed 3 bases, and the junction held 5 bases outside the gene matches. Germline loops: CDR1 MGHDK, CDR2 SYGVNS. CDR3 region: CASSEFGTAANEKLFF. The CDR3, as DNA: TGTGCCAGCAGTGAATTTGGGACAGCGGCTAATGAAAAACTGTTTTTT.

The rearrangement uses TRBV18 and TRBJ1-1; 7 positions agree with TRBD1. The junction had 4 bases not matched to a gene; V was cut back by 3 bases and J by 0 bases. Germline V gives CDR1 KGHSH, CDR2 LQKENI. This CDR3 has 15 residues. As DNA, the CDR3 is TGTGCCAGCTCACCGCGGGACAGCTTGAACACTGAAGCTTTCTTT. It specifies CASSPRDSLNTEAFF.

The J gene is TRBJ1-1, the V gene TRBV30, with unresolved D. From germline, CDR1 is GTSNPN and CDR2 SVGIG (reference sequence). The CDR3 runs to 13 residues. Trimming took 0 bases from V and 8 from J, leaving 13 bases between them. Here the CDR3 reads CAWSVQVGAEAFF. Written as DNA, the CDR3 is TGTGCCTGGAGTGTTCAGGTCGGTGCGGAAGCTTTCTTT.

This chain's CDR3 is CASSLLGNTIYF. In DNA, the CDR3 is TGTGCCAGCAGTTTACTCGGAAACACCATATATTTT. The chain uses TRBV28 and TRBJ1-3; D is unclear. CDR3 length: 12 amino acids. Germline CDR1 is MDHEN and CDR2 is SYDVKM. V was shortened by 2 bases and J by 4 bases, with 3 bases between the two germline ends. Filled out from reference TRBV28 and TRBJ1-3, the complete variable domain reads DVKVTQSSRYLVKRTGEKVFLECVQDMDHENMFWYRQDPGLGLRLIYFSYDVKMKEKGDIPEGYSVSREKKERFSLILESASTNQTSMYLCASSLLGNTIYFGEGSWLTVV.

The chain is built from TRBV27 and TRBJ2-7; 10 nucleotides agree with TRBD2. The CDR3 runs to 17 residues. The germline CDR1 and CDR2 sequences are MNHEY and SMNVEV (reference sequence). V was pared by 5 bases and J by 2 bases, with 12 bases of the junction left unmatched. The CDR3 DNA sequence: TGTGCCAGCAGTCCCCACTCCGGACTAGCGGCCCCCTACGAGCAGTACTTC. Its translation is CASSPHSGLAAPYEQYF.

V is TRBV3-1 (or the pseudogene TRBV3-2) and J is TRBJ2-7; 9 bases line up with TRBD2. V lost 3 bases and J lost 2; bases outside the gene matches: 5. From germline, CDR1 is LGHDT and CDR2 YNNKEL (reference sequence). This CDR3 spans 15 amino acids. The CDR3 DNA reads TGTGCCAGCAGCCATTCGGCTAGCGGGGCCTACGAGCAGTACTTC. Encoded protein: CASSHSASGAYEQYF.

This clone was observed a single time. The J gene is TRBJ2-1, the V gene TRBV19; 10 nucleotides line up with TRBD1. The CDR3 runs to 16 residues. The V segment lost 5 bases and the J segment 6 bases; nucleotides outside the gene matches: 10. The V gene's germline CDR1 is LNHDA and CDR2 SQIVND (reference sequence). For the CDR3, the DNA is TGTGCCAGTAGTTTATATGTCGGGACAGGGGCCAATGAGCAGTTCTTC. As protein: CASSLYVGTGANEQFF.

This clone was observed many times. This chain uses TRBV6-2 or TRBV6-3 with TRBJ1-4; D call uncertain. Trimming took off 4 bases at V and 6 bases at J, with 9 bases between the two ends. Germline CDR1 MNHEY, CDR2 SVGEGT. The CDR3 contains 13 residues. CDR3 sequence reads: CASSLWTDEKLFF. CDR3 in DNA: TGTGCCAGCAGTTTGTGGACGGATGAAAAACTGTTTTTT.

This clone occurred once. The CDR3 bases are TGTGCCAGCAGCCGAGGGAGATCGGAGCAGTTCTTC. Its translation is CASSRGRSEQFF. The rearrangement uses TRBV12-3 or TRBV12-4 and TRBJ2-1; a possible D gene is TRBD2 (5 bases). The CDR3 has 12 residues. V was pared by 6 bases and J by 10 bases, with 13 bases between.

The chain couples TRBV7-9 to TRBJ2-6; tentatively, D is TRBD1 or TRBD2 (5 bases each). Germline CDR1 reads SEHNR; CDR2 reads FQNEAQ (reference sequence). V dropped 5 bases and J dropped 2 bases, with 16 bases sitting between them. The CDR3 contains 17 residues. This CDR3 is CASSRTGPYAGANVLTF. The CDR3 nucleotides read TGTGCCAGCAGCAGAACGGGACCGTACGCTGGGGCCAACGTCCTGACTTTC.

The rearrangement joins TRBV7-6 to TRBJ2-1; TRBD1 matches at 7 bases. The CDR3 has 15 amino acids. From germline, CDR1 is SGHVS and CDR2 FNYEAQ. The V segment lost 5 bases and the J segment 4 bases; nucleotides outside the gene matches: 8. The CDR3 DNA follows: TGTGCCAGCAGCGACCGGGACAGACCGTACAATGAGCAGTTCTTC. It encodes CASSDRDRPYNEQFF.

The genes are TRBV7-9 and TRBJ1-5; D gene uncertain. The CDR3 has 13 amino acids. Per the germline V gene, CDR1 is SEHNR and CDR2 is FQNEAQ (reference sequence). V shed 2 bases and J shed 7 bases, with 9 bases lying between them. The CDR3 spells CASSLREGQPQHF. The CDR3, as DNA: TGTGCCAGCAGCTTAAGAGAGGGCCAGCCCCAGCATTTT.

J is TRBJ1-6 and V is TRBV4-3; D is unclear. Trimming cost V 4 bases and J 0 bases, with 13 bases left between them. The CDR3 spans 17 residues. Per germline, CDR1 LGHNA and CDR2 YSLEER. The chain's CDR3 is CASSPYAPSSYNSPLHF. As DNA, the CDR3 is TGCGCCAGCAGCCCGTATGCCCCGAGCTCCTATAATTCACCCCTCCACTTT.